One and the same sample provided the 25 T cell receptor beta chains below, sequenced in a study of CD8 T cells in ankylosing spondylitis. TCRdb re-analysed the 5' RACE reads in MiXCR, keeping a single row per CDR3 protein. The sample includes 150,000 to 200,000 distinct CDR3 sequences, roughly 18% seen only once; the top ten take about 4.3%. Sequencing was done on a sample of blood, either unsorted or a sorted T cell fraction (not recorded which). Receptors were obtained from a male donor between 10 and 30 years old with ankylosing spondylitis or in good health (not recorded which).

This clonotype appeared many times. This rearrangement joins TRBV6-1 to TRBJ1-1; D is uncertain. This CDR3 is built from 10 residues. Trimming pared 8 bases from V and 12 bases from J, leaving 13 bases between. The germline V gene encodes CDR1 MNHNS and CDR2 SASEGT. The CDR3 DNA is TGTGCCAGCCAGCAGGTTTCTCCTTTCTTT. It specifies CASQQVSPFF.

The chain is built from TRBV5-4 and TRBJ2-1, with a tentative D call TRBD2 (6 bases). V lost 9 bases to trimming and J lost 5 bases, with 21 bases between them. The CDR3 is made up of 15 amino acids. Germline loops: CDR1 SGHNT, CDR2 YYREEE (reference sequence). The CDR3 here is CATTVGGVNDNEQFF. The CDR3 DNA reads TGTGCCACCACCGTGGGGGGAGTGAACGACAATGAGCAGTTCTTC.

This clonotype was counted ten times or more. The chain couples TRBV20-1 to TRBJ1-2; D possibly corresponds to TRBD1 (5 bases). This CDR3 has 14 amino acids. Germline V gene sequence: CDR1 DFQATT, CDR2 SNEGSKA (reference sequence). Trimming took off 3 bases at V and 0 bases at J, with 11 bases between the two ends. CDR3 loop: CSASGAVSNYGYTF. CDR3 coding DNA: TGCAGTGCTAGCGGGGCAGTTTCTAACTATGGCTACACCTTC.

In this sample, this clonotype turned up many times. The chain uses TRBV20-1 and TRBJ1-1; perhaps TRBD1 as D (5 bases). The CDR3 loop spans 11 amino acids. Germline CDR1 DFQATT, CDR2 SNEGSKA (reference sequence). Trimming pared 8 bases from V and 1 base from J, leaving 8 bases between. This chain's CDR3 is CSPGRNTEAFF. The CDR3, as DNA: TGCAGTCCGGGACGGAACACTGAAGCTTTCTTT.

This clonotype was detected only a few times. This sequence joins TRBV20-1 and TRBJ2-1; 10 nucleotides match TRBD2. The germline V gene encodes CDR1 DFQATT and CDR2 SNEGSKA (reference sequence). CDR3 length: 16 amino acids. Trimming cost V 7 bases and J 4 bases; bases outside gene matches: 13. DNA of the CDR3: TGCAGTGTTCAAGGCACAACTAGCGGGACTTACAATGAGCAGTTCTTC. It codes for CSVQGTTSGTYNEQFF.

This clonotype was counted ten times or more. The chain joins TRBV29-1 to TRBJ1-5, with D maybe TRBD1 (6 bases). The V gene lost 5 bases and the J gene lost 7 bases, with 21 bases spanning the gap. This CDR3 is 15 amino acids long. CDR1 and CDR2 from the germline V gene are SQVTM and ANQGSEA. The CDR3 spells CSVSTGTDSQQPQHF. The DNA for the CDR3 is TGCAGCGTTTCTACAGGGACGGATTCTCAACAGCCCCAGCATTTT.

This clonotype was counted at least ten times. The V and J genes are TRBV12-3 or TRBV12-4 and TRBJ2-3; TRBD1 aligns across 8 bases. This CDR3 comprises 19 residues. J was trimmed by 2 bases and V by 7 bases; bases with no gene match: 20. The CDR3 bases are TGTGCCAGCACTTCCGGGACAGGCGGTCCCCGGACCTTCACAGATACGCAGTATTTT. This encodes CASTSGTGGPRTFTDTQYF.

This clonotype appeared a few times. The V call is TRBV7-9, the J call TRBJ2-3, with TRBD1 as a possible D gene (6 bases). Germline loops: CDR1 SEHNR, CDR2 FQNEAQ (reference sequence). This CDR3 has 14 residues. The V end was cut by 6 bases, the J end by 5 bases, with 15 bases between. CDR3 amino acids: CASSTTGFGDTQYF. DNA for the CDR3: TGTGCCAGCAGTACCACAGGGTTCGGAGATACGCAGTATTTT.

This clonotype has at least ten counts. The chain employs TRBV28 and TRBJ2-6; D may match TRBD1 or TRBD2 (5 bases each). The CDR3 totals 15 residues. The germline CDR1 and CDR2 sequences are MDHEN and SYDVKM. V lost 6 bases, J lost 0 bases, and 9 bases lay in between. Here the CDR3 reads CASRLGTSGANVLTF. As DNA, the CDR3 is TGTGCCAGCAGGCTGGGGACCTCTGGGGCCAACGTCCTGACTTTC.

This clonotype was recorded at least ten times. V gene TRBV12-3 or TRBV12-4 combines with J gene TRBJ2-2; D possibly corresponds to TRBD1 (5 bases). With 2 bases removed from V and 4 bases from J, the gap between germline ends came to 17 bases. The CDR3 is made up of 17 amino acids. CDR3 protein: CASSLRLWGRATGELFF. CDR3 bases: TGTGCCAGCAGTTTACGTTTATGGGGCAGGGCCACCGGGGAGCTGTTTTTT.

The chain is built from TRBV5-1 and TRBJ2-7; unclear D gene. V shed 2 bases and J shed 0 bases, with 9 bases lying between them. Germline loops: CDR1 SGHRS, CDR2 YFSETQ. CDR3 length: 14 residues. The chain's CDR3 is CASSFEGFSYEQYF. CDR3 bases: TGCGCCAGCAGCTTTGAAGGGTTCTCCTACGAGCAGTACTTC. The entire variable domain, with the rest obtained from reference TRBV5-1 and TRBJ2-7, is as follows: KAGVTQTPRYLIKTRGQQVTLSCSPISGHRSVSWYQQTPGQGLQFLFEYFSETQRNKGNFPGRFSGRQFSNSRSEMNVSTLELGDSALYLCASSFEGFSYEQYFGPGTRLTVT.

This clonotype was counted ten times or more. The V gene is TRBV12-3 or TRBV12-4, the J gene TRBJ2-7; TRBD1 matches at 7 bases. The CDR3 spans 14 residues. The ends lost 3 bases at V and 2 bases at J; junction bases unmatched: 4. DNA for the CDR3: TGTGCCAGCAGTTTGGGACAGAGTCCCTACGAGCAGTACTTC. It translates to CASSLGQSPYEQYF.

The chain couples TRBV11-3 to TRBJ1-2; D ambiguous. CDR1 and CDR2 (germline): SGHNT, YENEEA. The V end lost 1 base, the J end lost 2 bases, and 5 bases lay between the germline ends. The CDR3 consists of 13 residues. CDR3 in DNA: TGTGCCAGCAGCTTAGGCTCGAACTATGGCTACACCTTC. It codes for CASSLGSNYGYTF. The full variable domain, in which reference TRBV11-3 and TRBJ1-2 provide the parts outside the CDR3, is EAGVVQSPRYKIIEKKQPVAFWCNPISGHNTLYWYLQNLGQGPELLIRYENEEAVDDSQLPKDRFSAERLKGVDSTLKIQPAELGDSAVYLCASSLGSNYGYTFGSGTRLTVV.

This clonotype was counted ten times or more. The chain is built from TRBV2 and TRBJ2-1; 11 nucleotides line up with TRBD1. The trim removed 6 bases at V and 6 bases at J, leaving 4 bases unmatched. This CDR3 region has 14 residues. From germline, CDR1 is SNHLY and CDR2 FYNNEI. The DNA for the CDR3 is TGTGCCAGCAGGGACAGGGGGCGGGCCAATGAGCAGTTCTTC. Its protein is CASRDRGRANEQFF. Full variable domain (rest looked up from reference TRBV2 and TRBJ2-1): EPEVTQTPSHQVTQMGQEVILRCVPISNHLYFYWYRQILGQKVEFLVSFYNNEISEKSEIFDDQFSVERPDGSNFTLKIRSTKLEDSAMYFCASRDRGRANEQFFGPGTRLTVL.

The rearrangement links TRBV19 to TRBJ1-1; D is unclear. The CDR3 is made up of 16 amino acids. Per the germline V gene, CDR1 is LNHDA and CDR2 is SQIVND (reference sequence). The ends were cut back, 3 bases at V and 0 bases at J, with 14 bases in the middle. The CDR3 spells CASSMIRTLMNTEAFF. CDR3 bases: TGTGCCAGTAGTATGATCAGGACGCTTATGAACACTGAAGCTTTCTTT.

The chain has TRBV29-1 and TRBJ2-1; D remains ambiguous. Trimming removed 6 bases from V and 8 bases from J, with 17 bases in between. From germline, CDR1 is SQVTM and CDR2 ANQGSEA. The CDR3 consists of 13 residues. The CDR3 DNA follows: TGCAGCGTGTCATGGGGTGTTGGGGATGAGCAGTTCTTC. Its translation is CSVSWGVGDEQFF.

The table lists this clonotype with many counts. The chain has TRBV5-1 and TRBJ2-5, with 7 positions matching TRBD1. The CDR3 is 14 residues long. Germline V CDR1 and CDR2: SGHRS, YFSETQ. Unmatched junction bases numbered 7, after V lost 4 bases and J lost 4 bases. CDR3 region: CASSRGTEGETQYF. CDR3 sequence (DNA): TGCGCCAGCAGCCGTGGGACAGAGGGAGAGACCCAGTACTTC.

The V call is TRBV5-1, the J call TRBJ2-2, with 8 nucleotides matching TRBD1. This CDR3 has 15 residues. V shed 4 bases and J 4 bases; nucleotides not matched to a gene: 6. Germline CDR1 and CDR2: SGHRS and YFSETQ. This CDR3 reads CASSRWTGFTGELFF. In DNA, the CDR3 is TGCGCCAGCAGCAGATGGACAGGGTTCACCGGGGAGCTGTTTTTT. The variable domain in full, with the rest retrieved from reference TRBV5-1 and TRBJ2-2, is KAGVTQTPRYLIKTRGQQVTLSCSPISGHRSVSWYQQTPGQGLQFLFEYFSETQRNKGNFPGRFSGRQFSNSRSEMNVSTLELGDSALYLCASSRWTGFTGELFFGEGSRLTVL.

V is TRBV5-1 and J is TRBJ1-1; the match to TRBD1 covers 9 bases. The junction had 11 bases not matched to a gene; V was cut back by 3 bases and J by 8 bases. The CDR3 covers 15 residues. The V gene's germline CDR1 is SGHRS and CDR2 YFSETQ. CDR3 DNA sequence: TGCGCCAGCAGCTCCAGGGGACAGGGCGAATCAGAAGCTTTCTTT. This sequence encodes CASSSRGQGESEAFF. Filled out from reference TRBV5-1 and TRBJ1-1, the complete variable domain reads KAGVTQTPRYLIKTRGQQVTLSCSPISGHRSVSWYQQTPGQGLQFLFEYFSETQRNKGNFPGRFSGRQFSNSRSEMNVSTLELGDSALYLCASSSRGQGESEAFFGQGTRLTVV.

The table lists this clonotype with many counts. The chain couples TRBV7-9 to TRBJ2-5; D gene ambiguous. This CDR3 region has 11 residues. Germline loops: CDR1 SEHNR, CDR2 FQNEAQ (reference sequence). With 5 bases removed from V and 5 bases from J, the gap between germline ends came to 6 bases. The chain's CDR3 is CASSREETQYF. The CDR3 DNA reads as TGTGCCAGCAGCCGAGAGGAGACCCAGTACTTC.

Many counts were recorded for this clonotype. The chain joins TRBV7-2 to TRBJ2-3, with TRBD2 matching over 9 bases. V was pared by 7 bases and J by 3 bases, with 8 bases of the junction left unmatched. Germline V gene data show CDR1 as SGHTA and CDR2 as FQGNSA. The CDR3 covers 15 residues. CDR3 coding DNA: TGTGCCAGCAAGAGGCCGGGACTAGCAACAGATACGCAGTATTTT. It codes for CASKRPGLATDTQYF. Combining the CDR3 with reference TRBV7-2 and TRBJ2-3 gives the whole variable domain GAGVSQSPSNKVTEKGKDVELRCDPISGHTALYWYRQSLGQGLEFLIYFQGNSAPDKSGLPSDRFSAERTGGSVSTLTIQRTQQEDSAVYLCASKRPGLATDTQYFGPGTRLTVL.

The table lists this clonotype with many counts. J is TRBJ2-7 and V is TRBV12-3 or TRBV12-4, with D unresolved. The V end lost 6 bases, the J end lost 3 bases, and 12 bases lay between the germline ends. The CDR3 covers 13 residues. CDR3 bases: TGTGCCAGCAGCTCCCCCCAGTTCTACGAGCAGTACTTC. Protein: CASSSPQFYEQYF.

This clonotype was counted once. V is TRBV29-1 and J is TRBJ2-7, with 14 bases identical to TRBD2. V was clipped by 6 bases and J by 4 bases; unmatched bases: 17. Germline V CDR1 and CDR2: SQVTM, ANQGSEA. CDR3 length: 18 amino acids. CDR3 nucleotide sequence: TGCAGCGTACCCCGGACAGGTTCCGGGACTAGCGGGAGTTACGAGCAGTACTTC. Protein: CSVPRTGSGTSGSYEQYF.

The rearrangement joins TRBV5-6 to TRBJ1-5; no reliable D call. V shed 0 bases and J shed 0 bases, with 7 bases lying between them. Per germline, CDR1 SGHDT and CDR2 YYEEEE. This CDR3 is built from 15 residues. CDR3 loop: CASSLGIYSNQPQHF. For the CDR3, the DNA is TGTGCCAGCAGCTTGGGGATCTATAGCAATCAGCCCCAGCATTTT.

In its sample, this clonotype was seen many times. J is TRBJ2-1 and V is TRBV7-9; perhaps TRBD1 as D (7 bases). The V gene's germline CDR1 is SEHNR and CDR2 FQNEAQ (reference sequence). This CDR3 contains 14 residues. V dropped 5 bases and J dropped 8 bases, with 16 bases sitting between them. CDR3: CASSPQGGVHEQFF. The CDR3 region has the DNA TGTGCCAGCAGCCCGCAGGGGGGAGTACATGAGCAGTTCTTC.